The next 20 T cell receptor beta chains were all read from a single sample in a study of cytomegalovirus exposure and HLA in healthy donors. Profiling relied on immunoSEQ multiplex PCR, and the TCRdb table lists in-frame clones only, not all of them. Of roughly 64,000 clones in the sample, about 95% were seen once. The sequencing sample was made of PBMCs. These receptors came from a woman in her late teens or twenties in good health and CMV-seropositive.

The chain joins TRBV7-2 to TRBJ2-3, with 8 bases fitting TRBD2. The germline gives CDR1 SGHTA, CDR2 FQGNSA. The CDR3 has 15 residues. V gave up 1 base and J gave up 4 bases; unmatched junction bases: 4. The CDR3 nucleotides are TGTGCCAGCAGCTTAGAGGGGACTAGGGCAGATACGCAGTATTTT. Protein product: CASSLEGTRADTQYF.

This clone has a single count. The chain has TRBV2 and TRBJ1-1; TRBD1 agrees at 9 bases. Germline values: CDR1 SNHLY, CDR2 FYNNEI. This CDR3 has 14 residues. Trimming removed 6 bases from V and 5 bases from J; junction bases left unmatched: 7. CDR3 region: CASRVGQGPTEAFF. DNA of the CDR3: TGTGCCAGCAGGGTAGGACAGGGGCCAACTGAAGCTTTCTTT. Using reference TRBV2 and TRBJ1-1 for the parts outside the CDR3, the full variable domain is EPEVTQTPSHQVTQMGQEVILRCVPISNHLYFYWYRQILGQKVEFLVSFYNNEISEKSEIFDDQFSVERPDGSNFTLKIRSTKLEDSAMYFCASRVGQGPTEAFFGQGTRLTVV.

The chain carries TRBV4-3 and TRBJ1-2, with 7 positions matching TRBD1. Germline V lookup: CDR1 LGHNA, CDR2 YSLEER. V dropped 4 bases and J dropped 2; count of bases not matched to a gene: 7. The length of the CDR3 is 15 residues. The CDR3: CASSRRQGLNYGYTF. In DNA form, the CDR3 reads TGCGCCAGCAGCCGACGACAGGGTTTAAACTATGGCTACACCTTC.

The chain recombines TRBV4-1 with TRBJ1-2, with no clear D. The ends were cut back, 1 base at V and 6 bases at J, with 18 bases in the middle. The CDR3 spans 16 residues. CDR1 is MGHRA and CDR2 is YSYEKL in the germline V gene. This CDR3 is CASSQGTGIRSDGYTF. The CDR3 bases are TGCGCCAGCAGCCAAGGGACGGGGATAAGGTCGGATGGCTACACCTTC.

DNA of the CDR3: TGTGCCTGGAGGGCAGGACAGGGGGTGAGGGAGACCCAGTACTTC. This translates into CAWRAGQGVRETQYF. The chain has TRBV30 and TRBJ2-5; 10 bases line up with TRBD1. J gave up 5 bases and V 3 bases, and 9 bases lay outside the gene matches. CDR1 and CDR2 from the germline V gene are GTSNPN and SVGIG (reference sequence). The CDR3 is 15 residues long.

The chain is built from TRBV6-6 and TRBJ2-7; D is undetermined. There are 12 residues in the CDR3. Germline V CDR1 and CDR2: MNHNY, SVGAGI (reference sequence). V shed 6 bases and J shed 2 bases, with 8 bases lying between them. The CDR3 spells CASSPSPYEQYF. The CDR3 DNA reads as TGTGCCAGCAGCCCCTCCCCCTACGAGCAGTACTTC.

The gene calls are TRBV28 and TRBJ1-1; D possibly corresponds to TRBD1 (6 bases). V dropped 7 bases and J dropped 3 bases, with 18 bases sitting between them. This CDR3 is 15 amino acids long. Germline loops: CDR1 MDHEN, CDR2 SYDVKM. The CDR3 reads CASIHRALPDTEAFF. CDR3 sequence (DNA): TGTGCCAGCATCCACAGGGCACTTCCAGACACTGAAGCTTTCTTT.

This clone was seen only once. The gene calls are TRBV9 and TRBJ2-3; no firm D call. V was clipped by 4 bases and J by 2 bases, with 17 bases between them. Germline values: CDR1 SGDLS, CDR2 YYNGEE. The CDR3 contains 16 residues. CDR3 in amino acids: CASSLRGSEVTDTQYF. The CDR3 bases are TGTGCCAGCAGCCTAAGAGGTTCCGAGGTCACAGATACGCAGTATTTT.

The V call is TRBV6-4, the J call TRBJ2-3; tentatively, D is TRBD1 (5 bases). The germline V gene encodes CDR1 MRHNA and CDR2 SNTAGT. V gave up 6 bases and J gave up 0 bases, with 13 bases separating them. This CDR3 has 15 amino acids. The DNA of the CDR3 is TGTGCCAGCAGCGCGACAGACCCTAGCACAGATACGCAGTATTTT. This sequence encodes CASSATDPSTDTQYF.

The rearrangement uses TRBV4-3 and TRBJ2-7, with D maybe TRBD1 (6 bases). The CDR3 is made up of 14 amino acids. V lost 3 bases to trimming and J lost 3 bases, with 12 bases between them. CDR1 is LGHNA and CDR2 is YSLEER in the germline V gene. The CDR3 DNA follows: TGCGCCAGCAGCCAGGGCAGGGGAATCTACGAGCAGTACTTC. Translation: CASSQGRGIYEQYF.

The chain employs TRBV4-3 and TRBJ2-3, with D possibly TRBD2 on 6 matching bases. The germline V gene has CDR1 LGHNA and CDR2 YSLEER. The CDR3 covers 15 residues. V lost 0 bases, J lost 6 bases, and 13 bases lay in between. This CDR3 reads CASSQEAGNADTQYF. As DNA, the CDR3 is TGCGCCAGCAGCCAAGAGGCGGGGAATGCGGATACGCAGTATTTT.

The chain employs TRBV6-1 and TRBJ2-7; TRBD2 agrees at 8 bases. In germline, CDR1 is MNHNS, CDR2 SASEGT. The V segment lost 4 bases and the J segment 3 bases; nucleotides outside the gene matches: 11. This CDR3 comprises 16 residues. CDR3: CASSGVNSGIIYEQYF. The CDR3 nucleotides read TGTGCCAGCAGTGGGGTTAATAGCGGGATAATCTACGAGCAGTACTTC.

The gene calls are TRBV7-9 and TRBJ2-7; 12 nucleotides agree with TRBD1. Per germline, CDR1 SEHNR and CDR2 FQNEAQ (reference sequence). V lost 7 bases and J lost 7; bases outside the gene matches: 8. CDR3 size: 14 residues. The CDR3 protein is CASTPGQGAREQYF. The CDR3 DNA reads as TGTGCCAGCACACCGGGACAGGGGGCTCGGGAGCAGTACTTC.

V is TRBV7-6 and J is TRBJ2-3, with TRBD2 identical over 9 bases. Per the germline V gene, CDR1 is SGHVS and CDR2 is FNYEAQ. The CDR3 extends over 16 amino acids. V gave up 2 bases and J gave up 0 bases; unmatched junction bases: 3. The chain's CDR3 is CASSLLLAGSTDTQYF. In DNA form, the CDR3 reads TGTGCCAGCAGCTTACTCCTAGCGGGGAGCACAGATACGCAGTATTTT.

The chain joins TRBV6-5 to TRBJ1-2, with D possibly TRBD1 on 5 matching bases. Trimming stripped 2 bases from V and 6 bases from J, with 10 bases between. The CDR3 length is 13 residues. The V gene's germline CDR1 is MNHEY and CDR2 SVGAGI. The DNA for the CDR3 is TGTGCCAGCAGTTACGATGGGGCTAATGGCTACACCTTC. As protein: CASSYDGANGYTF.

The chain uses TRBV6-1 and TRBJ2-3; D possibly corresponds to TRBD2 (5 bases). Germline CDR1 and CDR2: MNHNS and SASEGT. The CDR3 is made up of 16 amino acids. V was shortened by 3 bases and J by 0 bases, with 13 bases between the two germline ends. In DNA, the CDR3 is TGTGCCAGCAGTGACAGGTGGCGGGCGAGCACAGATACGCAGTATTTT. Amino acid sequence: CASSDRWRASTDTQYF.

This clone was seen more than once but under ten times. CDR3 coding DNA: TGTGCCAGCAGTGAATCGGGTTGGCAGCCCCAGCATTTT. Protein product: CASSESGWQPQHF. The J gene is TRBJ1-5, the V gene TRBV2; D remains unclear. V was pared by 2 bases and J by 7 bases, with 9 bases between. Germline assignment: CDR1 SNHLY and CDR2 FYNNEI. The CDR3 is made up of 13 amino acids.

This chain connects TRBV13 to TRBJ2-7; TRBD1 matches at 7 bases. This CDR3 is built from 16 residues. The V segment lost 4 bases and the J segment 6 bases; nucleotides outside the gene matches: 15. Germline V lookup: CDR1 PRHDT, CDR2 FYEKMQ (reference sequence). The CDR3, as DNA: TGTGCCAGCAGCTCGCCCCGGGACAGCAATTCCGTCGAGCAGTACTTC. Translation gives CASSSPRDSNSVEQYF.

CDR3 in DNA: TGTGCCAGCAGCTTAGTTCTAGCGGGAGCTACAGATACGCAGTATTTT. Translated, it gives CASSLVLAGATDTQYF. The J gene is TRBJ2-3, the V gene TRBV7-9; 10 bases map to TRBD2. The length of the CDR3 is 16 residues. The V and J ends lost 1 base and 3 bases, in that order; junction bases with no gene match: 4. The germline gives CDR1 SEHNR, CDR2 FQNEAQ (reference sequence).

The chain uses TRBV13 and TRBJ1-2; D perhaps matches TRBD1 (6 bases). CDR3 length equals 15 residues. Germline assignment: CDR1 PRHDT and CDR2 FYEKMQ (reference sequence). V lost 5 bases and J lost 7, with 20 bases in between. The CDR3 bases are TGTGCCAGCAGCCCGAAAGGACAGCTAGAGGCTGGCTACACCTTC. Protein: CASSPKGQLEAGYTF.